Listed below are T cell receptor beta chains from one sample, sequenced in a study of glioma-infiltrating T cells. Via MiXCR, TCRdb re-called the multiplex PCR reads, giving one row per CDR3 protein. Of over 100,000 distinct CDR3 sequences listed, 25% to 30% are singletons. Input material: glioma tissue, nonneoplastic brain tissue, or PBMCs (not recorded which). The receptor source for this set is a human donor with low-grade glioma or glioblastoma, undergoing nonglioma brain surgery, or in good health (not recorded which). The CDR3 runs from the conserved cysteine through the conserved F or W.

cdr3_length	j_call	v_call	cdr3_aa
15	TRBJ2-4	TRBV11-2	CASSLVPGTGNIQYF
15	TRBJ2-3	TRBV15	CATSVRAGGTDTQYF
13	TRBJ2-1	TRBV24-1	CATSDTQGNEQFF
14	TRBJ1-4	TRBV6-2/TRBV6-3	CASSFISNDAKLFF
14	TRBJ1-1	TRBV7-2	CASSLSRPNTEAFF
15	TRBJ1-2	TRBV20-1	CSAPPTASYGDGYTF
14	TRBJ2-5	TRBV29-1	CSVEDSGGGETQYF
13	TRBJ1-1	TRBV7-2	CAYAAMTNTEAFF
13	TRBJ2-7	TRBV7-9	CASSQRGSYEKYF
14	TRBJ1-5	TRBV14	CASSQTGSNQPQHF
13	TRBJ1-2	TRBV20-1	CSARDSQVNGYTF
13	TRBJ1-2	TRBV9	CASSVVGGYGYTF
15	TRBJ2-3	TRBV5-1	CASSKERRSTDTQYF
11	TRBJ1-1	TRBV7-8	CASSPAREAFF
14	TRBJ2-7	TRBV20-1	CSARELASSHEQYF
15	TRBJ2-7	TRBV7-2	CASSLYSGSVQEQYF
11	TRBJ1-1	TRBV7-3	CASSQGAEAFF
16	TRBJ1-1	TRBV20-1	CSARDPRQGTNTEAFF
14	TRBJ2-5	TRBV2	CASTIAGTQETQYF
12	TRBJ1-1	TRBV7-9	CASSSTGRGAFF
13	TRBJ1-5	TRBV29-1	CSVGQVRDQPQHF
14	TRBJ1-5	TRBV3-1	CASSPTGAPQPQHF
15	TRBJ2-3	TRBV11-1	CASSSRDSSTDTQYF
16	TRBJ2-1	TRBV27	CASRQGLAGGYNEQFF
17	TRBJ2-3	TRBV20-1	CSARGGDRVMYTDTQYF
13	TRBJ2-1	TRBV3-1	CASSFYRDNEQFF
14	TRBJ2-5	TRBV4-2	CASSLLLGGETQYF
14	TRBJ2-3	TRBV6-6	CASSYSRFSDTQYF
14	TRBJ1-6	TRBV12-3/TRBV12-4	CASSTGLENSPLHF
17	TRBJ2-1	TRBV5-1	CASRRIQGTSGYNEQFF
14	TRBJ1-3	TRBV19	CASTGIASGNTIYF
12	TRBJ1-1	TRBV28	CASSPPNTKAFF
15	TRBJ1-5	TRBV27	CASSWGFYSNQPQHF
12	TRBJ2-1	TRBV30	CAWSYSYNEQFF
10	TRBJ2-1	TRBV27	CASDDNEHFF
14	TRBJ1-5	TRBV20-1	CSGRQDNSNQPQHF
19	TRBJ1-5	TRBV20-1	CSASNRGLLSEGFYQPQHF
19	TRBJ2-5	TRBV6-2/TRBV6-3	CASRHQGQRTSSRSETQYF
14	TRBJ1-2	TRBV29-1	CSVRSGDFNYGYTF
17	TRBJ1-1	TRBV27	CASSFGGIGAMNTEAFF
13	TRBJ1-1	TRBV29-1	CSAATVMNTEAFF
15	TRBJ2-1	TRBV6-2/TRBV6-3	CASSSTAQSSYEQFF
14	TRBJ2-3	TRBV2	CASKQGHSTDTQYF